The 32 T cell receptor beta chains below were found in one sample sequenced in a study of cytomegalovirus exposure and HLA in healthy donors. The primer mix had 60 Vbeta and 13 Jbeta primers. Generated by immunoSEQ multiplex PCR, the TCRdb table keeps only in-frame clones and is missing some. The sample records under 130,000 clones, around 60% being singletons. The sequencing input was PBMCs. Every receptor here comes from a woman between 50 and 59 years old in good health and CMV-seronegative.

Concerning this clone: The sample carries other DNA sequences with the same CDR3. The CDR3 DNA reads as TGCGCCAGCAGCCTTAGCGGGGGGTACAATGAGCAGTTCTTC. Translating it yields CASSLSGGYNEQFF. The J gene is TRBJ2-1, the V gene TRBV5-1; 10 bases agree with TRBD2. Per germline, CDR1 SGHRS and CDR2 YFSETQ. Trimming took 4 bases from V and 4 from J; bases not matched to a gene: 2. The CDR3 spans 14 residues.

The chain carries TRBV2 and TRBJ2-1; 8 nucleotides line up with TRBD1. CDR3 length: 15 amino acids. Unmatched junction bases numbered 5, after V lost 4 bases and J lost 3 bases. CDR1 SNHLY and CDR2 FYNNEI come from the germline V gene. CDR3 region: CASSGDRGYYNEQFF. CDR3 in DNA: TGTGCCAGCAGTGGTGACAGGGGATACTACAATGAGCAGTTCTTC.

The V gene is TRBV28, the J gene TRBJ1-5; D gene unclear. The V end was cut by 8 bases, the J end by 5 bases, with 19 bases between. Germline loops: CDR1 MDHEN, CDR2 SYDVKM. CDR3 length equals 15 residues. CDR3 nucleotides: TGTGCCAGCCGATTCTCCAGGTCCCTCTATCAGCCCCAGCATTTT. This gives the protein CASRFSRSLYQPQHF.

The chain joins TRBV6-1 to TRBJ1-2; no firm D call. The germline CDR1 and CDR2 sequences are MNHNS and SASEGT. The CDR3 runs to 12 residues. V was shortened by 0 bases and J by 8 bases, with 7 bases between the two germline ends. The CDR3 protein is CASSEAIEGYTF. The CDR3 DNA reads TGTGCCAGCAGTGAAGCGATTGAGGGCTACACCTTC.

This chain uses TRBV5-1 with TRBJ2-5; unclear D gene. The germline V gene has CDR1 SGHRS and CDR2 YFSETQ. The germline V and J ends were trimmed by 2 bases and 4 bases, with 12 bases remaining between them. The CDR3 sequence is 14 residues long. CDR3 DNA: TGCGCCAGCAGCTTAACCAGTGTGTCAGAGACCCAGTACTTC. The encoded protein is CASSLTSVSETQYF.

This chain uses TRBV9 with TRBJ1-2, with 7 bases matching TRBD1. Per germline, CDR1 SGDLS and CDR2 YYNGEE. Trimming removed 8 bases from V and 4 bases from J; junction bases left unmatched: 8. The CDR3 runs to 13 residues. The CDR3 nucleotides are TGTGCCAGTACCGGGCCAGGGGGCTATGGCTACACCTTC. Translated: CASTGPGGYGYTF.

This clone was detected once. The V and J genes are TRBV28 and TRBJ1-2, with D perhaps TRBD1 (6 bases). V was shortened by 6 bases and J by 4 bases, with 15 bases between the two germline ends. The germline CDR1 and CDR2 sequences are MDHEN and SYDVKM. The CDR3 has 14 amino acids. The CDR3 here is CASRNRDTLYGYTF. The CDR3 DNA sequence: TGTGCCAGCAGAAACCGGGACACACTCTATGGCTACACCTTC.

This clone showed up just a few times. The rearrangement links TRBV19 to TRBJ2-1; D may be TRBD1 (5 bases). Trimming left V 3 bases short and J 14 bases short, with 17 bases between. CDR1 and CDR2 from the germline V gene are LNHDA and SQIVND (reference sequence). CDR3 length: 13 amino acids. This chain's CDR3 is CASSILSQGLKFF. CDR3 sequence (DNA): TGTGCCAGTAGTATCTTGTCGCAGGGTTTGAAGTTCTTC.

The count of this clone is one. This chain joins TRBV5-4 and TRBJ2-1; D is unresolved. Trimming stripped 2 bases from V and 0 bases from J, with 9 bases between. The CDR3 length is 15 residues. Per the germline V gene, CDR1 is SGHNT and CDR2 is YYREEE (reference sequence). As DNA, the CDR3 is TGTGCCAGCAGCTTCAGTTCGGGCTCCTACAATGAGCAGTTCTTC. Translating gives CASSFSSGSYNEQFF. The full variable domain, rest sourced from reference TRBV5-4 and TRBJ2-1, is ETGVTQSPTHLIKTRGQQVTLRCSSQSGHNTVSWYQQALGQGPQFIFQYYREEENGRGNFPPRFSGLQFPNYSSELNVNALELDDSALYLCASSFSSGSYNEQFFGPGTRLTVL.

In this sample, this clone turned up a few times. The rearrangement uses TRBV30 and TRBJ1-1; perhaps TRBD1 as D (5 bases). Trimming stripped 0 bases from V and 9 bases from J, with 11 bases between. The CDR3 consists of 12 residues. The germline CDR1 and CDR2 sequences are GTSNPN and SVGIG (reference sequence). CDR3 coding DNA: TGTGCCTGGAGTGTATTGACAGAAAAAGCTTTCTTT. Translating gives CAWSVLTEKAFF.

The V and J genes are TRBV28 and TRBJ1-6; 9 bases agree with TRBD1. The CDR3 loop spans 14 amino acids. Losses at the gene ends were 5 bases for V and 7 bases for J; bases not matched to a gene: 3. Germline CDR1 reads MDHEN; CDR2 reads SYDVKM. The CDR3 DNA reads TGTGCCAGCAGTCCTGGGACAGGGAATTCACCCCTCCACTTT. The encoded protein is CASSPGTGNSPLHF.

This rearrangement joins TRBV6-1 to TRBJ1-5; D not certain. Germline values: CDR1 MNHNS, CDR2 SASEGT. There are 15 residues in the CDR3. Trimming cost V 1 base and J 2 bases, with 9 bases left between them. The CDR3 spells CASSEDAGGNQPQHF. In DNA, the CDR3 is TGTGCCAGCAGTGAAGATGCCGGGGGCAATCAGCCCCAGCATTTT.

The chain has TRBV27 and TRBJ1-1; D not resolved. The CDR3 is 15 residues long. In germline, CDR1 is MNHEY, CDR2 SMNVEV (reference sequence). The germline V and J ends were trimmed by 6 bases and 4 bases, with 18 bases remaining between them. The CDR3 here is CASSAFLNSGTEAFF. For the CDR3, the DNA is TGTGCCAGCAGCGCCTTCCTTAACTCTGGCACTGAAGCTTTCTTT.

The CDR3 region has the DNA TGTGCCAGCAGCGACAGGGCTGGCACAGATACGCAGTATTTT. Its translation is CASSDRAGTDTQYF. V is TRBV6-1 and J is TRBJ2-3; 7 positions match TRBD1. Germline V CDR1 and CDR2: MNHNS, SASEGT. The CDR3 runs to 14 residues. The J segment lost 1 base and the V segment lost 6 bases, leaving 4 bases of the junction unmatched.

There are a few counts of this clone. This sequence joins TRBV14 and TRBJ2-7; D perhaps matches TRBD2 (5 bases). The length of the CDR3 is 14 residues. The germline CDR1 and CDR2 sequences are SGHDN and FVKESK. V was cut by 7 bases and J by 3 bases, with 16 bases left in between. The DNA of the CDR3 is TGTGCCAGCAACGCGGGCGGAACCGTCTACGAGCAGTACTTC. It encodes CASNAGGTVYEQYF.

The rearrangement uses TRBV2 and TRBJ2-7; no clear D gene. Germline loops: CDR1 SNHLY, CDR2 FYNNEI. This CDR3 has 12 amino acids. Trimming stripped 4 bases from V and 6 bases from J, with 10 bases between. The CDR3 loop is CASSVGQAEQYF. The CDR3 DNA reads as TGTGCCAGCAGTGTTGGGCAGGCCGAGCAGTACTTC.

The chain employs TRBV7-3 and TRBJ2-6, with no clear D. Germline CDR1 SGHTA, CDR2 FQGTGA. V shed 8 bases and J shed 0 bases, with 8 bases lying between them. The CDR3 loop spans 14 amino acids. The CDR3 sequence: CASSPGSGANVLTF. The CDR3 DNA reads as TGTGCCAGCTCCCCGGGCTCTGGGGCCAACGTCCTGACTTTC.

For the CDR3, the DNA is TGTGCCAGCAGCATCGGACAGGGTTGGGAGCAGTACTTC. The encoded protein is CASSIGQGWEQYF. The chain couples TRBV11-2 to TRBJ2-7, with TRBD1 matching 8 bases. J gave up 7 bases and V 5 bases, and 7 bases lay outside the gene matches. The CDR3 runs to 13 residues. From germline, CDR1 is SGHAT and CDR2 FQNNGV.

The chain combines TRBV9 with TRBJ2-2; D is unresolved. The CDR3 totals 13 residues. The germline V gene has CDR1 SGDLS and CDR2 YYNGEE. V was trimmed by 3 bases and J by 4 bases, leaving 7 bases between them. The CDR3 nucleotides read TGTGCCAGCAGCGCGTATCGCACCGGGGAGCTGTTTTTT. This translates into CASSAYRTGELFF. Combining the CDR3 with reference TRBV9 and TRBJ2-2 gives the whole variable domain DSGVTQTPKHLITATGQRVTLRCSPRSGDLSVYWYQQSLDQGLQFLIQYYNGEERAKGNILERFSAQQFPDLHSELNLSSLELGDSALYFCASSAYRTGELFFGEGSRLTVL.

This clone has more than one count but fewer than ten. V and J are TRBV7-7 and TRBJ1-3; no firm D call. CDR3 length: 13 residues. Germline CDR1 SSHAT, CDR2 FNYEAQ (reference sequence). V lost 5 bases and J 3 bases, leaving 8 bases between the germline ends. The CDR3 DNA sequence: TGTGCCAGCAGCCCTATGATTGGAAACACCATATATTTT. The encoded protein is CASSPMIGNTIYF.

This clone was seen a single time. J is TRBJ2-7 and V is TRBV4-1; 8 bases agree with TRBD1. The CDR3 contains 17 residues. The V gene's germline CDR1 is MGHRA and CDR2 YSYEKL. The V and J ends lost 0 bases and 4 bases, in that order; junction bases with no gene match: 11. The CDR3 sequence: CASSQDGAGTGPYEQYF. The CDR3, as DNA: TGCGCCAGCAGCCAAGATGGGGCCGGGACAGGCCCATACGAGCAGTACTTC.

The CDR3 protein is CATSENRGNTGELFF. CDR3 nucleotide sequence: TGTGCCACCAGCGAAAACCGGGGGAACACCGGGGAGCTGTTTTTT. The V and J genes are TRBV15 and TRBJ2-2, with TRBD2 as a possible D gene (5 bases). V was cut by 5 bases and J by 1 base, with 11 bases left in between. The CDR3 totals 15 residues. Germline lookup yields CDR1 LNHNV and CDR2 YYDKDF (reference sequence).

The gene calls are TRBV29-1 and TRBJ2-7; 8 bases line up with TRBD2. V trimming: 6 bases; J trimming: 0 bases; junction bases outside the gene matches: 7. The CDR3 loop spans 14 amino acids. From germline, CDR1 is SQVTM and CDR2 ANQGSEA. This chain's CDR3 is CSVRLASSSYEQYF. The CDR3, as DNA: TGCAGCGTCCGACTAGCGTCAAGCTCCTACGAGCAGTACTTC.

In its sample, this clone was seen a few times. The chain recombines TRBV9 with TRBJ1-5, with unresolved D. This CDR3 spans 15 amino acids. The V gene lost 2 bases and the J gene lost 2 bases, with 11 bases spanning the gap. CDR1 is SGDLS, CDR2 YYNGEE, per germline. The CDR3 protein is CASSVTGGGNQPQHF. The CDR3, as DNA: TGTGCCAGCAGCGTTACCGGCGGGGGCAATCAGCCCCAGCATTTT.

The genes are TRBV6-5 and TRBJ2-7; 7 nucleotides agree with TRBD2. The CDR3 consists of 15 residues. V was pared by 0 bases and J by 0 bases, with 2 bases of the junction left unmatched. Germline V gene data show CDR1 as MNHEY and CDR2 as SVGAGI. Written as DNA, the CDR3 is TGTGCCAGCAGTTACTCCCTAGCGGACTCCTACGAGCAGTACTTC. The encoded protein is CASSYSLADSYEQYF.

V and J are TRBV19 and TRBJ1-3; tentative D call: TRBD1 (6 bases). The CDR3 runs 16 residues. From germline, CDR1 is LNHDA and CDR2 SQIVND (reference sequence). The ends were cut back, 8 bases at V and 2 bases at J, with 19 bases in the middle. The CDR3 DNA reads TGTGCCAGTCCCACCACCGAAACAGGGCCTGGAAACACCATATATTTT. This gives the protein CASPTTETGPGNTIYF.

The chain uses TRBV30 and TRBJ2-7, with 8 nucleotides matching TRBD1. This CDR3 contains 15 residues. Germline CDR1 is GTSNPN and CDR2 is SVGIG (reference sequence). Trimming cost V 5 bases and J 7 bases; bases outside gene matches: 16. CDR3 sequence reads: CAWDLSQGAAREQYF. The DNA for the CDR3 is TGTGCCTGGGACCTCTCCCAGGGGGCGGCGAGGGAGCAGTACTTC.

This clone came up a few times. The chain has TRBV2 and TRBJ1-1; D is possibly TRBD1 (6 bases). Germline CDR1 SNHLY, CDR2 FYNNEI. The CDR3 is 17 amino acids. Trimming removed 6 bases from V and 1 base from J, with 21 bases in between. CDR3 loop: CASRKGGRWGTNTEAFF. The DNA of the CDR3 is TGTGCCAGCAGGAAGGGGGGGCGGTGGGGAACGAACACTGAAGCTTTCTTT. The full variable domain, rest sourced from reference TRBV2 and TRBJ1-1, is EPEVTQTPSHQVTQMGQEVILRCVPISNHLYFYWYRQILGQKVEFLVSFYNNEISEKSEIFDDQFSVERPDGSNFTLKIRSTKLEDSAMYFCASRKGGRWGTNTEAFFGQGTRLTVV.

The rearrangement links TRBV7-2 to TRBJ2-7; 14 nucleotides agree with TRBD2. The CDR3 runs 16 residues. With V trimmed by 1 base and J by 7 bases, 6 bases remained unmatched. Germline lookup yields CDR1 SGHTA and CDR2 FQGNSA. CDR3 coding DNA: TGTGCCAGCAGCTTAGGGGGACTAGCGGGAGCGGGGGAGCAGTACTTC. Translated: CASSLGGLAGAGEQYF.

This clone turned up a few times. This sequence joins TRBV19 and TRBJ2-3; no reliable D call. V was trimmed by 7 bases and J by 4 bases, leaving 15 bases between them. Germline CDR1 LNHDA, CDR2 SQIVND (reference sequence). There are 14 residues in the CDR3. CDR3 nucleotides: TGTGCCAGTACTTGGAGTCTAGAGGCAGATACGCAGTATTTT. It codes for CASTWSLEADTQYF.

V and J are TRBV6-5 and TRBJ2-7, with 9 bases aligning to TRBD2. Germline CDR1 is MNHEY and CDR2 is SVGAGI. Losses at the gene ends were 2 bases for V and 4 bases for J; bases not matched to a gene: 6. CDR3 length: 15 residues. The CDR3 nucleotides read TGTGCCAGCAGTTACGCTAGCGGGGAGCTGTACGAGCAGTACTTC. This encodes CASSYASGELYEQYF.

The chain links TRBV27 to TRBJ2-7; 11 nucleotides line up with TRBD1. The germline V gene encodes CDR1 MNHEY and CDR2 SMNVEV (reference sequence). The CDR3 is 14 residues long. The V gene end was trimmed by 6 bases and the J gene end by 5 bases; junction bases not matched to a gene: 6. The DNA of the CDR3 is TGTGCCAGCAGCCACGGACAGGGGGCCCACGAGCAGTACTTC. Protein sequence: CASSHGQGAHEQYF.